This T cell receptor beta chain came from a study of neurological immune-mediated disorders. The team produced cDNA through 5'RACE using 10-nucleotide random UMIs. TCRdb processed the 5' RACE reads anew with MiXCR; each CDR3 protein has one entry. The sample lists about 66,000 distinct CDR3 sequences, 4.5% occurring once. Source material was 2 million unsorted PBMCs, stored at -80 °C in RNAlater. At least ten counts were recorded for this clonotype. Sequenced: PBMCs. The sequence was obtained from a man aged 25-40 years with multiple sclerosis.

For the CDR3, the DNA is TGTGCCAGCAGCCAAGCCGGGAGCCAAGAGACCCAGTACTTC. Translated, it gives CASSQAGSQETQYF. V and J are TRBV3-1 and TRBJ2-5; TRBD2 might be the D (6 bases). CDR1 and CDR2 (germline): LGHDT, YNNKEL (reference sequence). V lost 1 base and J lost 1, with 7 bases in between. The CDR3 contains 14 residues.